Below, one TCR beta chain is given with its context. Its antigen specificity is not known. Per-base quality was not reported, and no clone a single base away is much larger than it. Genomic DNA was extracted from sorted cells for sequencing of the TCRbeta CDR3 region. The immunoSEQ Assay was used to sequence the TCRbeta CDR3 regions. Drawn from immuneACCESS, this table holds only the in-frame rearrangements with V and J called that TCRdb kept. Clones are partly lost; checked studies trace under half to an unresolved V gene and leave the rest unexplained. The sample records 40,000 to 60,000 clones, 85% to 95% of which are singletons. Of the sample, about 25% falls within the top ten clones. The source of the sample is a study of OX40 agonist ivuxolimab in advanced cancers. Study-wide context: Ivuxolimab was a fully human IgG2 agonistic monoclonal antibody targeting the costimulatory receptor OX40 (CD134). Among the 52 dose-escalation patients, some 19 had hepatocellular carcinoma, approximately 15 melanoma, 9 renal cell carcinoma and 9 head and neck cancer. Prior anti-PD-1, anti-PD-L1 or anti-CTLA-4 therapy was permitted, and checkpoint inhibitors had been received by roughly two fifths of dose-escalation patients. Three dose-escalation patients achieved partial responses, one with hepatocellular carcinoma and two with cutaneous melanoma. Intravenous ivuxolimab was administered to patients every 2 weeks at six dose levels: 0.01, 0.1, 0.3, 1.5, 3 and 10 mg/kg. Peripheral TCRbeta sequencing aimed to test whether ivuxolimab altered TCR sequence diversity and caused clonal T-cell expansion. The paper describes the monotherapy dose-escalation part (N = 52 patients) of the phase I trial of ivuxolimab. A male proportion of about 79% and a mean age of 60 years, ranging from roughly 23 to 80, were recorded for the dose-escalation cohort.

Findings and caveats that apply to the study as a whole: After ivuxolimab, CD8+ T cells had more expanded clones than CD4+ T cells on average. Low levels of normalized T-cell clonal expansion were also seen in some patients who did not respond. At doses from 0.1 to 3.0 mg/kg, clonal expansion was seen in both CD4+ and CD8+ blood T cells between baseline and week 6. Antigen specificity was not determined for the clonally expanded peripheral T cells. In the 0.1-3.0 mg/kg groups, partial responders had among the lowest normalized peripheral clonal expansion, particularly in CD8+ T cells.

According to the germline V gene, CDR1 reads ENHRY and CDR2 reads SYGVKD. From the cysteine up to the phenylalanine, the CDR3 has a length of 14 residues. Of all the DNA, just the CDR3 is kept, 42 bases in frame from base 1. Trimming at the junction amounts to 6 bases on V and 4 bases on J, and the germline ends lie 13 bases apart. The trial excluded patients who had a history of autoimmune disease or who were on systemic immunosuppression. Peripheral blood for TCR sequencing was collected from all dose cohorts at baseline, on cycle 4 day 1, and on cycle 7 day 1. The samples were taken from a phase I, first-in-human, multicenter, open-label dose-escalation trial of ivuxolimab. Adults with locally advanced or metastatic melanoma, renal cell carcinoma, hepatocellular carcinoma or head and neck squamous cell carcinoma were enrolled in the trial. Before TCR sequencing, CD4+ and CD8+ T cells were separately sorted from peripheral blood.

This sequence was found in an adult with an advanced solid tumor such as melanoma, head and neck, liver or kidney cancer. The input for sequencing was CD4+ or CD8+ T cells sorted from blood, taken in a trial of the OX40 agonist ivuxolimab. In this chain, TRBV10-3 is recombined with TRBJ1-3, with a tentative D gene TRBD1 over 6 matching bases. The CDR3 sequence is CAISRDTSGNTIYF. The DNA is TGTGCCATCAGCCGGGACACATCAGGAAACACCATATATTTT.